This T cell receptor (beta chain) stems from a study of shared clonotypes between healthy human individuals. This clone was detected only a few times. The study separated CD4+ cells into CD45RA+ naive and CD45RA-negative memory subsets. CDR1 and CDR2 from the germline V gene are LNHDA and SQIVND (reference sequence). The CDR3 totals 14 residues. Trimming removed 1 base from V and 1 base from J, with 8 bases in between. Method: immunoSEQ multiplex PCR; TCRdb's copy keeps in-frame clones and lacks some. The repertoire consists of hundreds of thousands of clones, with around two thirds occurring once and the leading ten covering approximately 1.8%.

The rearrangement joins TRBV19 to TRBJ2-7; no clear D gene. Sequencing was carried out using memory CD4+ T cells sorted from blood. Regarding subset: CD45RA-negative fraction. This clonotype was obtained from a woman in her 30s in good health. The CDR3 reads CASSIAAASYEQYF. As DNA, the CDR3 is TGTGCCAGTAGTATAGCGGCAGCTTCCTACGAGCAGTACTTC.